Each of the 30 T cell receptor beta chains below was sequenced from the same sample in a study of vaccination effects on CD4 cells after COVID-19. ViraFEST used viral peptide pools to expand antigen-specific CD4+ T cells before sequencing. The culture ran for 10 days, and then CD4+ T cells were isolated. Two doses of either BNT162b2 or mRNA-1273 were given to each participant. These receptors lack a known antigen. The repertoire was sequenced with immunoSEQ multiplex PCR; TCRdb's copy has only in-frame clones and lacks some. This sample has over 25,000 clones, with nearly 80% found just once. Specimen: CD4+ T cells from PBMCs cultured with SARS-CoV-2 spike peptides, collected after COVID-19 vaccination. These receptors all come from a human donor who received a COVID-19 vaccine. Some clones in this sample may be carry-over from other donors' samples.

Only a few counts were recorded for this clone. The chain carries TRBV30 and TRBJ1-2; no clear D gene. V lost 5 bases and J lost 4, with 17 bases in between. CDR3 size: 14 residues. Germline V gene sequence: CDR1 GTSNPN, CDR2 SVGIG (reference sequence). As DNA, the CDR3 is TGTGCCTGGGGTATTAGGACGTCCGGCTATGGCTACACCTTC. This gives the protein CAWGIRTSGYGYTF. Variable domain in full (rest from reference TRBV30 and TRBJ1-2): SQTIHQWPATLVQPVGSPLSLECTVEGTSNPNLYWYRQAAGRGLQLLFYSVGIGQISSEVPQNLSASRPQDRQFILSSKKLLLSDSGFYLCAWGIRTSGYGYTFGSGTRLTVV.

This clone has only a few counts. This sequence joins TRBV9 and TRBJ2-2, with unresolved D. V was cut by 1 base and J by 0 bases, with 4 bases left in between. CDR1 SGDLS and CDR2 YYNGEE come from the germline V gene. This CDR3 has 14 residues. Here the CDR3 DNA reads TGTGCCAGCAGCGTATTAGCGAACACCGGGGAGCTGTTTTTT. This encodes CASSVLANTGELFF. The whole variable domain, filled in from reference TRBV9 and TRBJ2-2, reads DSGVTQTPKHLITATGQRVTLRCSPRSGDLSVYWYQQSLDQGLQFLIQYYNGEERAKGNILERFSAQQFPDLHSELNLSSLELGDSALYFCASSVLANTGELFFGEGSRLTVL.

The chain recombines TRBV7-2 with TRBJ1-6, with D uncertain. The germline CDR1 and CDR2 sequences are SGHTA and FQGNSA. V gave up 7 bases and J gave up 10 bases, with 11 bases separating them. CDR3 size: 12 residues. CDR3 bases: TGTGCCAGCACCAGCGGGAGGTCACCCCTCCACTTT. Its translation is CASTSGRSPLHF.

This chain uses TRBV7-5 with TRBJ2-2; the table's D call, TRBD2, has no DNA check behind it. TRBV7-5 is listed as a pseudogene. The CDR3 contains 19 residues. The CDR3 here is CARSLASSGGTKNTGELFF. CDR3 DNA: TGTGCCAGAAGCTTAGCGTCCAGCGGGGGCACTAAGAACACCGGGGAGCTGTTTTTT.

The chain uses TRBV18 and TRBJ2-5; D is ambiguous. Trimming took 0 bases from V and 1 from J, leaving 6 bases between them. The CDR3 has 14 amino acids. Looked up from germline, CDR1 is KGHSH and CDR2 is LQKENI. CDR3 protein: CASSPPAAQETQYF. The DNA for the CDR3 is TGTGCCAGCTCACCACCGGCAGCCCAAGAGACCCAGTACTTC.

This chain joins TRBV5-1 and TRBJ1-2; a possible D gene is TRBD1 (6 bases). Trimming took 1 base from V and 6 from J, leaving 13 bases between them. The CDR3 contains 14 residues. CDR1 is SGHRS and CDR2 is YFSETQ in the germline V gene. The CDR3 DNA follows: TGCGCCAGCAGCTTGCTGGGGGCGGGTGATGGCTACACCTTC. This sequence encodes CASSLLGAGDGYTF.

The CDR3 spells CATTTGGNSNQPQHF. Here the CDR3 DNA reads TGTGCCACCACTACAGGGGGCAACAGCAATCAGCCCCAGCATTTT. The chain combines TRBV5-4 with TRBJ1-5; 9 positions match TRBD1. After removal of 9 bases from V and 1 base from J, the junction contained 8 bases not matched to a gene. Germline CDR1 SGHNT, CDR2 YYREEE (reference sequence). The CDR3 spans 15 residues.

CDR3 residues: CASSPILANTGELFF. CDR3 nucleotides: TGTGCCAGCAGCCCTATCCTCGCGAACACCGGGGAGCTGTTTTTT. This chain connects TRBV3-1 (or the pseudogene TRBV3-2) to TRBJ2-2; the D is unclear. Germline loops: CDR1 LGHDT, CDR2 YNNKEL (reference sequence). The V end lost 4 bases, the J end lost 0 bases, and 9 bases lay between the germline ends. The CDR3 is made up of 15 amino acids.

The chain uses TRBV7-9 and TRBJ2-3; 8 bases agree with TRBD2. V was clipped by 6 bases and J by 0 bases; unmatched bases: 5. Germline CDR1 and CDR2: SEHNR and FQNEAQ (reference sequence). This CDR3 has 15 amino acids. The CDR3 coding sequence is TGTGCCAGCAGTAAACGGGGGGGGAGCACAGATACGCAGTATTTT. Its translation is CASSKRGGSTDTQYF.

V is TRBV7-7 and J is TRBJ2-2, with D possibly TRBD1 on 6 matching bases. The CDR3 runs to 15 residues. The V end lost 2 bases, the J end lost 5 bases, and 12 bases lay between the germline ends. Germline V lookup: CDR1 SSHAT, CDR2 FNYEAQ (reference sequence). The CDR3 sequence is CASSLSGQRTGELFF. CDR3 in DNA: TGTGCCAGCAGCTTATCTGGACAGCGAACCGGGGAGCTGTTTTTT.

This clone was observed a handful of times. The rearrangement uses TRBV5-1 and TRBJ2-2, with TRBD2 as a possible D gene (5 bases). The V end lost 4 bases, the J end lost 7 bases, and 14 bases lay between the germline ends. The CDR3 consists of 14 residues. The germline V gene encodes CDR1 SGHRS and CDR2 YFSETQ. In DNA, the CDR3 is TGCGCCAGCAGCCCGGACCGAGGAGGCGGGGAGCTGTTTTTT. Protein: CASSPDRGGGELFF. The full variable domain, its missing parts supplied by reference TRBV5-1 and TRBJ2-2, is KAGVTQTPRYLIKTRGQQVTLSCSPISGHRSVSWYQQTPGQGLQFLFEYFSETQRNKGNFPGRFSGRQFSNSRSEMNVSTLELGDSALYLCASSPDRGGGELFFGEGSRLTVL.

This chain connects TRBV29-1 to TRBJ2-1, with a weak D call TRBD1 (6 bases). The germline gives CDR1 SQVTM, CDR2 ANQGSEA. Trimming pared 5 bases from V and 6 bases from J, leaving 17 bases between. The CDR3 runs 14 residues. The DNA of the CDR3 is TGCAGCGTTCTAGACAGGAATCCCCTCAATGAGCAGTTCTTC. Translation: CSVLDRNPLNEQFF.

In its sample, this clone was seen a few times. The chain uses TRBV9 and TRBJ2-2; 12 bases map to TRBD2. Germline CDR1 SGDLS, CDR2 YYNGEE. The CDR3 is 16 amino acids. The V gene end was trimmed by 5 bases and the J gene end by 6 bases; junction bases not matched to a gene: 8. The CDR3 DNA sequence: TGTGCCAGCAGACCCCCTAGCGGGGGGGCCCCCGGGGAGCTGTTTTTT. Amino acids: CASRPPSGGAPGELFF.

V and J are TRBV6-5 and TRBJ1-1; tentative D call: TRBD1 (5 bases). This CDR3 is built from 11 residues. Germline CDR1 is MNHEY and CDR2 is SVGAGI. The ends were cut back, 8 bases at V and 4 bases at J, with 8 bases in the middle. CDR3 loop: CASGGTTEAFF. As DNA, the CDR3 is TGTGCCAGCGGGGGGACCACTGAAGCTTTCTTT.

This clone has more than one count but fewer than ten. V is TRBV7-2 and J is TRBJ2-6; 7 nucleotides agree with TRBD1. Germline V gene lookup returns CDR1 SGHTA and CDR2 FQGNSA. The CDR3 consists of 15 residues. J was trimmed by 2 bases and V by 6 bases; bases with no gene match: 4. CDR3 sequence: CASRYTGAGANVLTF. The CDR3 DNA follows: TGTGCCAGCAGGTACACAGGGGCTGGGGCCAACGTCCTGACTTTC.

This clone was recorded once. The genes are TRBV10-2 and TRBJ2-5; perhaps TRBD1 as D (5 bases). Germline V CDR1 and CDR2: WSHSY, SAAADI. The CDR3 length is 12 residues. Trimming shortened V by 6 bases and J by 1 base, and 6 bases separated the two germline ends. CDR3 nucleotide sequence: TGCGCCAGCAGAGACAGCCAAGAGACCCAGTACTTC. Its translation is CASRDSQETQYF.

This clone appeared once. The chain uses TRBV14 and TRBJ2-3; TRBD2 aligns across 11 bases. Germline V gives CDR1 SGHDN, CDR2 FVKESK. The trim removed 3 bases at V and 0 bases at J, leaving 2 bases unmatched. There are 16 residues in the CDR3. CDR3 amino acids: CASSQRLAGSTDTQYF. The CDR3 DNA reads TGTGCCAGCAGCCAGAGACTAGCGGGGAGCACAGATACGCAGTATTTT.

The chain has TRBV20-1 and TRBJ1-2; D gene uncertain. This CDR3 has 15 amino acids. CDR1 is DFQATT and CDR2 is SNEGSKA in the germline V gene (reference sequence). V lost 3 bases and J lost 5, with 19 bases in between. The CDR3 nucleotides read TGCAGTGCTAGTAATGCAGCTACGGGAGGTTATGGCTACACCTTC. Translated: CSASNAATGGYGYTF.

V and J are TRBV18 and TRBJ1-4, with 8 bases fitting TRBD1. The CDR3 covers 16 residues. Germline trimming cut 1 base from V and 2 bases from J; bases unmatched to any gene: 3. From germline, CDR1 is KGHSH and CDR2 LQKENI. CDR3 amino acids: CASSPRQGATNEKLFF. CDR3 DNA sequence: TGTGCCAGCTCACCACGGCAGGGGGCGACTAATGAAAAACTGTTTTTT.

The chain is built from TRBV25-1 and TRBJ1-1; D may be TRBD1 (5 bases). The CDR3 runs to 11 residues. Germline loops: CDR1 MGHDK, CDR2 SYGVNS. V was trimmed by 6 bases and J by 6 bases, leaving 8 bases between them. CDR3 loop: CASRLGAEAFF. In DNA form, the CDR3 reads TGTGCCAGCAGGCTAGGGGCTGAAGCTTTCTTT.

The J gene is TRBJ2-7, the V gene TRBV6-5; TRBD2 matches 9 bases. Germline assignment: CDR1 MNHEY and CDR2 SVGAGI. This CDR3 region has 13 residues. Trimming removed 7 bases from V and 8 bases from J; junction bases left unmatched: 9. The DNA of the CDR3 is TGTGCCAGCAACGGACTAGCGCATAACAAGCAGTACGTC. Amino acid sequence: CASNGLAHNKQYV.

The rearrangement links TRBV19 to TRBJ2-1, with TRBD2 identical over 8 bases. V lost 3 bases, J lost 6 bases, and 7 bases stayed unmatched. This CDR3 comprises 15 residues. The V gene's germline CDR1 is LNHDA and CDR2 SQIVND (reference sequence). As DNA, the CDR3 is TGTGCCAGTAGTATGTCCGGGGGGGCCTTCAATGAGCAGTTCTTC. It specifies CASSMSGGAFNEQFF. Supplemented by reference TRBV19 and TRBJ2-1, the full variable domain reads DGGITQSPKYLFRKEGQNVTLSCEQNLNHDAMYWYRQDPGQGLRLIYYSQIVNDFQKGDIAEGYSVSREKKESFPLTVTSAQKNPTAFYLCASSMSGGAFNEQFFGPGTRLTVL.

The chain has TRBV7-2 and TRBJ2-1; the D gene is possibly TRBD2 (6 bases). Deletions cut 0 bases from V and 4 bases from J, with 10 bases between. CDR1 is SGHTA, CDR2 FQGNSA, per germline. This CDR3 comprises 15 residues. CDR3 residues: CASSLAGGPYNEQFF. The CDR3 nucleotides are TGTGCCAGCAGCTTAGCGGGGGGACCTTACAATGAGCAGTTCTTC.

In this sample, this clone turned up a few times. This chain joins TRBV10-1 and TRBJ2-3, with 9 bases fitting TRBD2. The CDR3 extends over 15 amino acids. Per germline, CDR1 WNHNN and CDR2 SYGVQD (reference sequence). Trimming cost V 0 bases and J 3 bases; bases outside gene matches: 1. CDR3 amino acids: CASSESLAGTDTQYF. CDR3 DNA: TGCGCCAGCAGTGAGTCTCTAGCGGGGACAGATACGCAGTATTTT.

The rearrangement uses TRBV12-5 and TRBJ1-5, with a possible D match to TRBD1 (5 bases). Trimming took 5 bases from V and 6 from J, leaving 20 bases between them. CDR1 and CDR2 (germline): LGHNT, FRNRAP. The CDR3 is 16 residues long. This CDR3 reads CASGPELQGAGQPQHF. The CDR3 region has the DNA TGTGCTAGTGGTCCGGAATTGCAGGGCGCGGGTCAGCCCCAGCATTTT.

This chain uses TRBV6-2 or TRBV6-3 with TRBJ1-1, with a tentative D call TRBD1 (5 bases). The CDR3 runs to 14 residues. Germline CDR1 is MNHEY and CDR2 is SVGEGT. Trimming shortened V by 6 bases and J by 2 bases, and 13 bases separated the two germline ends. CDR3 sequence reads: CASRYRDRNTEAFF. The CDR3 coding sequence is TGTGCCAGCAGGTACCGGGACCGCAACACTGAAGCTTTCTTT.

This clone was seen a handful of times. V is TRBV12-3 or TRBV12-4 and J is TRBJ1-5, with D perhaps TRBD1 (5 bases). The CDR3 spans 13 residues. V lost 3 bases and J 6 bases, leaving 9 bases between the germline ends. The CDR3 bases are TGTGCCAGCAGTTTTCGGGGGGTTCAGCCCCAGCATTTT. Encoded protein: CASSFRGVQPQHF.

This clone was picked up a small number of times. V gene TRBV4-3 combines with J gene TRBJ1-5; D call uncertain. Germline V gives CDR1 LGHNA, CDR2 YSLEER. This CDR3 is built from 13 residues. V was trimmed by 0 bases and J by 4 bases, leaving 4 bases between them. The CDR3, as DNA: TGCGCCAGCAGCCAAGAGAAAAATCAGCCCCAGCATTTT. It translates to CASSQEKNQPQHF.

The V call is TRBV13, the J call TRBJ2-1; 12 bases fit TRBD2. J lost 5 bases, V lost 6 bases, and 5 bases had no gene match. The CDR3 contains 15 residues. Germline V gives CDR1 PRHDT, CDR2 FYEKMQ (reference sequence). CDR3 nucleotides: TGTGCCAGCAGGCTACTAGCGGGGGGTAACAATGAGCAGTTCTTC. This translates into CASRLLAGGNNEQFF. The full variable domain, its missing parts supplied by reference TRBV13 and TRBJ2-1, is AAGVIQSPRHLIKEKRETATLKCYPIPRHDTVYWYQQGPGQDPQFLISFYEKMQSDKGSIPDRFSAQQFSDYHSELNMSSLELGDSALYFCASRLLAGGNNEQFFGPGTRLTVL.

The chain carries TRBV18 and TRBJ2-6, with D possibly being TRBD1 (6 bases). Germline V lookup: CDR1 KGHSH, CDR2 LQKENI. This CDR3 is 17 amino acids long. Trimming pared 6 bases from V and 0 bases from J, leaving 15 bases between. The CDR3 protein is CASSSPGQYSGANVLTF. For the CDR3, the DNA is TGTGCCAGCTCGTCCCCGGGACAATACTCTGGGGCCAACGTCCTGACTTTC.